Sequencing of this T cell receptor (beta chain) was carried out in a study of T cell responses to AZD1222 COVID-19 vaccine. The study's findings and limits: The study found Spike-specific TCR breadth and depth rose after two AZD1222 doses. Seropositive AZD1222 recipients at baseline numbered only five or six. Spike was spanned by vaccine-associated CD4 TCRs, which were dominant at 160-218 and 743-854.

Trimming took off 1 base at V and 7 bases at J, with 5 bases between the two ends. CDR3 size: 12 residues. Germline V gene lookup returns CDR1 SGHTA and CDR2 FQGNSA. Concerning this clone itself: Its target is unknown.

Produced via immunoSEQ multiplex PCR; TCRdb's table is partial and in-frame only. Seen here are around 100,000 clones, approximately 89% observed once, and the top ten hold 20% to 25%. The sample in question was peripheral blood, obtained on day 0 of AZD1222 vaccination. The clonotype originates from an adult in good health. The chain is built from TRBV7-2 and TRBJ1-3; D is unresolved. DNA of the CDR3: TGTGCCAGCAGCTTAGACCGGAACACCATATATTTT. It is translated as CASSLDRNTIYF.